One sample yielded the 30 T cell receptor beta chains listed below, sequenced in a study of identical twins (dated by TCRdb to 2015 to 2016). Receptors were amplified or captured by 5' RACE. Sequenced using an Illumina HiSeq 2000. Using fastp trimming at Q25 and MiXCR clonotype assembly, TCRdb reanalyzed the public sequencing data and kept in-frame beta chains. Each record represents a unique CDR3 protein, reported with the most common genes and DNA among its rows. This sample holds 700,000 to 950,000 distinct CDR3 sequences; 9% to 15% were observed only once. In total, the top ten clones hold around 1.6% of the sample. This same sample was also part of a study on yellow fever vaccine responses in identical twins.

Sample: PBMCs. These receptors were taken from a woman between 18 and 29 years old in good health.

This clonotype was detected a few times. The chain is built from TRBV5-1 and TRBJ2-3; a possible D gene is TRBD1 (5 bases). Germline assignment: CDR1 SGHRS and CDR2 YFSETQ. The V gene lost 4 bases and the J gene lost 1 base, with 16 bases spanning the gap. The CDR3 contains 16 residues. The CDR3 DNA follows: TGCGCCAGCAGCCCCCAGACCCTCAGGGGCACAGATACGCAGTATTTT. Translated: CASSPQTLRGTDTQYF.

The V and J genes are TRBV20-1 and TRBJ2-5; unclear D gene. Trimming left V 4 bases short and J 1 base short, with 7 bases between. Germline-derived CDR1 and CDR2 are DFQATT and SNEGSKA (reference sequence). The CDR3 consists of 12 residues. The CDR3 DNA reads TGCAGTGCTACCCGTGTCCAAGAGACCCAGTACTTC. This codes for CSATRVQETQYF.

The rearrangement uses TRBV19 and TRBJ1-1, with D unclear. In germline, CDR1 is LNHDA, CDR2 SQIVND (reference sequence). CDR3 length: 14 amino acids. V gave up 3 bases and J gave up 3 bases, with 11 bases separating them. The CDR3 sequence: CASSIGLAYTEAFF. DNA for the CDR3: TGTGCCAGTAGTATCGGGTTAGCGTACACTGAAGCTTTCTTT.

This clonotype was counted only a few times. CDR3 sequence (DNA): TGTGCCAGCAGTGTTCAAACAGGGTACGGCTTTGGCAATGAGCAGTTCTTC. It is translated as CASSVQTGYGFGNEQFF. The chain couples TRBV28 to TRBJ2-1, with a possible D match to TRBD1 (6 bases). CDR3 length: 17 residues. V was pared by 5 bases and J by 6 bases, with 23 bases between. Looked up from germline, CDR1 is MDHEN and CDR2 is SYDVKM.

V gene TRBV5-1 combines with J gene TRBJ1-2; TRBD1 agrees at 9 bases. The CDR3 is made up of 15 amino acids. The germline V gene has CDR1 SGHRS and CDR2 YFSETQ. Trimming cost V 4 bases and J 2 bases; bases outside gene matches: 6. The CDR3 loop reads CASSIGQGTNYGYTF. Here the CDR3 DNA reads TGCGCCAGCAGCATCGGACAGGGGACCAACTATGGCTACACCTTC.

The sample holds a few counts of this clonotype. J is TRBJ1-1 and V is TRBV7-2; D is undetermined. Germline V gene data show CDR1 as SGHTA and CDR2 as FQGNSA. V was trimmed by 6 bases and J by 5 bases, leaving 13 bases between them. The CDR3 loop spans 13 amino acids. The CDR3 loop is CASRKLIWTEAFF. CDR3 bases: TGTGCCAGCAGGAAGCTTATTTGGACTGAAGCTTTCTTT.

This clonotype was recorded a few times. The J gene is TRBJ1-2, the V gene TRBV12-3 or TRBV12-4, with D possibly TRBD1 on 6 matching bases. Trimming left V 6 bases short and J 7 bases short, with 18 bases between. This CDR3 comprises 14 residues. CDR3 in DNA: TGTGCCAGCAGCCCTTTCGAACAGGGAAGTGGCTACACCTTC. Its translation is CASSPFEQGSGYTF.

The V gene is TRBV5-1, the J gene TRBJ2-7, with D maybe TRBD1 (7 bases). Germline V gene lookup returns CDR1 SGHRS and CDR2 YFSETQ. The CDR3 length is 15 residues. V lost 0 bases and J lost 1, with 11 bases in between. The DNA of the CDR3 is TGCGCCAGCAGCTTGGTGGGGGGACAGTCCTACGAGCAGTACTTC. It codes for CASSLVGGQSYEQYF.

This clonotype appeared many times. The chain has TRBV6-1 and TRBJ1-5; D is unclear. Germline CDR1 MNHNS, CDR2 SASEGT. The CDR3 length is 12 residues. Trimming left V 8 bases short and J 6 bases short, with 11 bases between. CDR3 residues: CASRGGPQPQHF. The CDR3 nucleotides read TGTGCCAGCCGCGGAGGGCCTCAGCCCCAGCATTTT.

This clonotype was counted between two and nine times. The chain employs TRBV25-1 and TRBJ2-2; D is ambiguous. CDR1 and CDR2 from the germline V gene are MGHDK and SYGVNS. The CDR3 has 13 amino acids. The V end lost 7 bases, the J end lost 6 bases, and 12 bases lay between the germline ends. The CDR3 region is CASIAPLSGELFF. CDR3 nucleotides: TGTGCCAGCATTGCCCCCCTTTCCGGGGAGCTGTTTTTT.

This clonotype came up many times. CDR3 amino acids: CASSLLAGGLSSYNEQFF. DNA of the CDR3: TGTGCCAGCAGCTTATTAGCGGGAGGGCTCAGCTCCTACAATGAGCAGTTCTTC. The chain has TRBV11-2 and TRBJ2-1; 11 bases fit TRBD2. The V gene end was trimmed by 2 bases and the J gene end by 0 bases; junction bases not matched to a gene: 6. The germline V gene has CDR1 SGHAT and CDR2 FQNNGV. The CDR3 covers 18 residues.

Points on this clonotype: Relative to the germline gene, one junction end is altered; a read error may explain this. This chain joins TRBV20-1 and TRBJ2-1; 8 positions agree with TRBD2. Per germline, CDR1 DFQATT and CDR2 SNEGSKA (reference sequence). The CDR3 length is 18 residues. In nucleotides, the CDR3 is TGCAGTACTAGCGGTGACAGCCTTCCGAATCCGACCTTGGGGGAGCAGTTCTTC. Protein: CSTSGDSLPNPTLGEQFF.

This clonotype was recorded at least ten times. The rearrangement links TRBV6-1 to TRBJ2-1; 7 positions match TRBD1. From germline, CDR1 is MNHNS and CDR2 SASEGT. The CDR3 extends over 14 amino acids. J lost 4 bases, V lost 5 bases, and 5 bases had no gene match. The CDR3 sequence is CASSPGTAYNEQFF. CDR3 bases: TGTGCCAGCAGTCCCGGGACAGCTTACAATGAGCAGTTCTTC.

The CDR3 DNA follows: TGTGCCAGCAGCTTAGCGGGGGGGGTCGTCTACGAGCAGTACGTC. Translating gives CASSLAGGVVYEQYV. This chain connects TRBV7-4 to TRBJ2-7; TRBD2 matches at 7 bases. This CDR3 region has 15 residues. CDR1 is SGHVT and CDR2 is SQSDAQ in the germline V gene. The junction had 5 bases not matched to a gene; V was cut back by 0 bases and J by 3 bases.

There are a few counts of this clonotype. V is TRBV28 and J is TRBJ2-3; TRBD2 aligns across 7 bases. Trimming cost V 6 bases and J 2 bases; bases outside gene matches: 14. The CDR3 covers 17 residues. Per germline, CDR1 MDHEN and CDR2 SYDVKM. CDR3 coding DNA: TGTGCCAGCAGCCTCAGGAGGCTAGCGGCCCTCACAGATACGCAGTATTTT. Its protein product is CASSLRRLAALTDTQYF.

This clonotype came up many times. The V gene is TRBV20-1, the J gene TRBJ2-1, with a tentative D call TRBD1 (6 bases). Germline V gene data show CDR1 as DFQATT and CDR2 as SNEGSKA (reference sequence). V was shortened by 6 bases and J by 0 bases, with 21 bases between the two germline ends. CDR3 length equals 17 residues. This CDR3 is CSAEGVVELSSYNEQFF. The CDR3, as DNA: TGCAGTGCCGAGGGGGTAGTAGAGTTGAGCTCCTACAATGAGCAGTTCTTC.

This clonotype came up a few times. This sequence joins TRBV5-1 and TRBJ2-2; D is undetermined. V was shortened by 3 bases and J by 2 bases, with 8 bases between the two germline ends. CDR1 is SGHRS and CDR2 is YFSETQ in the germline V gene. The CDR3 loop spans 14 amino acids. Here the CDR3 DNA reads TGCGCCAGCAGCTCCCAAATAAACACCGGGGAGCTGTTTTTT. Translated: CASSSQINTGELFF.

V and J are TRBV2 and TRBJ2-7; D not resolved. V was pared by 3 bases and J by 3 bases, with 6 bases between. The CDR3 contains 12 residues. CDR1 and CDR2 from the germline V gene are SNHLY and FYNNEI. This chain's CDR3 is CASSDRVYEQYV. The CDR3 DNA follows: TGTGCCAGCAGTGACCGGGTCTACGAGCAGTACGTC.

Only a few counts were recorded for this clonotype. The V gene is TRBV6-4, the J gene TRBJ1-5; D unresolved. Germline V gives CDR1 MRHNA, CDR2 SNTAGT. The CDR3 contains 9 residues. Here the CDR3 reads CAEFGPQHF. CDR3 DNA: TGTGCAGAGTTTGGGCCCCAGCATTTT.

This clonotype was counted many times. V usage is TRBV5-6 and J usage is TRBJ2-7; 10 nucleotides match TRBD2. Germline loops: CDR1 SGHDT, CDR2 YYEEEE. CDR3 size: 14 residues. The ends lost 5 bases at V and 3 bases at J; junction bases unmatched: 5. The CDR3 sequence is CASSLGLAFYEQYV. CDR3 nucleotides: TGTGCCAGCAGTCTGGGACTAGCGTTCTACGAGCAGTACGTC.

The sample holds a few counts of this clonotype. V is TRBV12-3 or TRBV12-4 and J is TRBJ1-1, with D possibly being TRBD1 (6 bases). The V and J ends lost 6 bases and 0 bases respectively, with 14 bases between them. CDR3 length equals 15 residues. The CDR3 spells CASSSKGHMNTEAFF. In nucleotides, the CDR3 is TGTGCCAGCAGCTCGAAGGGACACATGAACACTGAAGCTTTCTTT.

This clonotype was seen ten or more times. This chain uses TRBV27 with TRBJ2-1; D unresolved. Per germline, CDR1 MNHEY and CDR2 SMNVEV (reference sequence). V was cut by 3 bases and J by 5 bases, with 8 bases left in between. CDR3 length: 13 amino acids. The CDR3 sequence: CASSFGSNNEQFF. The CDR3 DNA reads TGTGCCAGCAGTTTTGGCAGTAACAATGAGCAGTTCTTC.

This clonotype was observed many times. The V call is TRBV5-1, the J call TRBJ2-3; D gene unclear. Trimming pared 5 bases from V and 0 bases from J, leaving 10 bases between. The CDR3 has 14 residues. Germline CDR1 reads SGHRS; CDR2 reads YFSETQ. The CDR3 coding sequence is TGCGCCAGCAGATGGGGTCCTAGCACAGATACGCAGTATTTT. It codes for CASRWGPSTDTQYF.

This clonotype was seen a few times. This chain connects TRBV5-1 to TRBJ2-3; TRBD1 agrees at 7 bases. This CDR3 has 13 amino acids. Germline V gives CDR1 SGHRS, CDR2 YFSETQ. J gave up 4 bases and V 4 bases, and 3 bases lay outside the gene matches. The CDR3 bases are TGCGCCAGCAGCGGGACAGTATCAGATACGCAGTATTTT. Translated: CASSGTVSDTQYF. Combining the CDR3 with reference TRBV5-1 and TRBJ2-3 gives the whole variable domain KAGVTQTPRYLIKTRGQQVTLSCSPISGHRSVSWYQQTPGQGLQFLFEYFSETQRNKGNFPGRFSGRQFSNSRSEMNVSTLELGDSALYLCASSGTVSDTQYFGPGTRLTVL.

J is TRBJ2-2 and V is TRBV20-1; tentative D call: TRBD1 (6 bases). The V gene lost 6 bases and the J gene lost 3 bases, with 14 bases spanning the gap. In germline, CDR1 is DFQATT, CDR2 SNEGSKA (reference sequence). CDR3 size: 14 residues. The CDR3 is CSAKADRDTGELFF. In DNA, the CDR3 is TGCAGTGCCAAGGCGGACAGAGACACCGGGGAGCTGTTTTTT.

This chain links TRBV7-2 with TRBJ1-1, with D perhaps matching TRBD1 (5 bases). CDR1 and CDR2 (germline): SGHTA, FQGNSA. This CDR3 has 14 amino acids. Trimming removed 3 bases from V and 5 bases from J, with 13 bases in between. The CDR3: CASSFKGGGTEAFF. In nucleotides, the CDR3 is TGTGCCAGCAGCTTTAAGGGTGGGGGGACTGAAGCTTTCTTT.

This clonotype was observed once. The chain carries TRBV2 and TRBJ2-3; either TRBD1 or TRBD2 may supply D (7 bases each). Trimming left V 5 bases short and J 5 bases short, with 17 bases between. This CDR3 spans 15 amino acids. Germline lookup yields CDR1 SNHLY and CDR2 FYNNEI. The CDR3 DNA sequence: TGTGCCAGCAGTACACCCAGGGGGGGGAGAGATACGCAGTATTTT. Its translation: CASSTPRGGRDTQYF. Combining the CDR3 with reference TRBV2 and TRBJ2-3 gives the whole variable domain EPEVTQTPSHQVTQMGQEVILRCVPISNHLYFYWYRQILGQKVEFLVSFYNNEISEKSEIFDDQFSVERPDGSNFTLKIRSTKLEDSAMYFCASSTPRGGRDTQYFGPGTRLTVL.

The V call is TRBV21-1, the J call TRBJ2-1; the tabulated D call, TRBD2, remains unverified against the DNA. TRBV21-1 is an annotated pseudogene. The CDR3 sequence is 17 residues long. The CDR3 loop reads CASSARPSSGSRNEQFF. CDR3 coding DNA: TGTGCCAGCAGCGCCCGCCCATCCAGCGGGAGCCGGAATGAGCAGTTCTTC.

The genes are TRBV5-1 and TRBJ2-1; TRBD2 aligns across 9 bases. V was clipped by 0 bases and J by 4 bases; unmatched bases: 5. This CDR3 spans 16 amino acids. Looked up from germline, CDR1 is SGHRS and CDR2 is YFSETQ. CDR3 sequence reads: CASSLDGLAGYNEQFF. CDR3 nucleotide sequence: TGCGCCAGCAGCTTGGATGGGCTAGCGGGGTACAATGAGCAGTTCTTC.

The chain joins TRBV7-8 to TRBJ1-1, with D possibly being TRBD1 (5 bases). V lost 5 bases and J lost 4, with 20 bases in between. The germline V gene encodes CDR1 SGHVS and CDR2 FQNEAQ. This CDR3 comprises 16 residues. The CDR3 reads CASSRDRKIGPTEAFF. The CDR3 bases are TGTGCCAGCAGCCGGGACCGTAAAATTGGGCCCACTGAAGCTTTCTTT.